The text below deals with one T cell receptor beta chain. The antigen is undetermined. This sample stems from a study of cytomegalovirus exposure and HLA in healthy donors. Study-wide results and caveats: Some V segments (TRBV6-2 and TRBV6-3 among them) were excluded as indistinguishable. The study labeled 170 or so TCR beta chains cytomegalovirus-associated. Trimming of TCR beta V- and J-genes showed a link, identified in a later analysis, to a missense DCLRE1C variant.

The PCR had 60 Vbeta and 13 Jbeta primers. Using immunoSEQ multiplex PCR, the repertoire was profiled, and TCRdb retains in-frame clones only, with some absent. The profile shows under 200,000 clones, 68% of them singletons. CDR1 is MNHNS, CDR2 SASEGT, per germline. V gave up 8 bases and J gave up 4 bases, with 9 bases separating them. This CDR3 has 11 residues. The chain employs TRBV6-1 and TRBJ2-7; D remains unclear. This receptor was obtained from a man aged 45-65 years in good health and CMV-seronegative. The material sequenced was PBMCs. CDR3 loop: CASLNRYEQYF. In nucleotides, the CDR3 is TGTGCCAGCCTCAATCGGTACGAGCAGTACTTC.